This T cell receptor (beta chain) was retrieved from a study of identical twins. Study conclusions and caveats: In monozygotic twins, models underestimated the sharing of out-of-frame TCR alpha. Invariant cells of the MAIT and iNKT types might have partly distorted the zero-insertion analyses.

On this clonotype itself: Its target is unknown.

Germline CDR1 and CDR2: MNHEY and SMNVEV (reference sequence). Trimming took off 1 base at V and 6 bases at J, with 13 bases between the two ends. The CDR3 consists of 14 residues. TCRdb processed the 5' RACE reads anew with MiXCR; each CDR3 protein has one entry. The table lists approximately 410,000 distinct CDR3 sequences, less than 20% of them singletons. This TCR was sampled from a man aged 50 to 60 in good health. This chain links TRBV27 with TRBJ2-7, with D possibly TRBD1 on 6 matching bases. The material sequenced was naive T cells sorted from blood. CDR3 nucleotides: TGTGCCAGCAGTTTATTTGGACAGCGAGTCGAGCAGTACTTC. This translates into CASSLFGQRVEQYF.